This T cell receptor beta chain was captured in a study of blood T cells in healthy people across ages. Whole-study results and caveats: Estimated diversity, derived from one million T cells, was regarded as an underestimate.

The germline V gene has CDR1 DFQATT and CDR2 SNEGSKA (reference sequence). J lost 6 bases, V lost 6 bases, and 9 bases had no gene match. The CDR3 has 15 residues. For the second PCR, which ran for about 6 to 12 cycles, a sample-barcoded 5' primer and a J-beta primer mix were used. TCRdb itself ran the 5' RACE reads through MiXCR, one entry per CDR3 protein. The sample holds about 630,000 distinct CDR3 sequences, under 25% seen once. Turning to this clonotype: What it binds is unknown.

The chain combines TRBV20-1 with TRBJ2-2, with TRBD1 matching 11 bases. The sequenced material came from blood. The sequence was obtained from a man in his 70s in good health. The CDR3: CSAPGQGAGAGELFF. The CDR3, as DNA: TGCAGTGCCCCAGGACAGGGGGCTGGCGCCGGGGAGCTGTTTTTT.